The 16 T cell receptor beta chains below were found in one sample sequenced in a study of Graves' ophthalmopathy and Graves' hyperthyroidism. The authors amplified TCR beta CDR3 regions, and they did so from RNA transcripts for repertoire sequencing. HTBI primers primed a first-round RT-PCR, and a second-round multiplex PCR followed. Via MiXCR, TCRdb re-called the multiplex PCR reads, giving one row per CDR3 protein. In the table there are around 340,000 distinct CDR3 sequences, under 20% of which are singletons. The sequencing input was peripheral blood. All receptors come from an adult man with Graves' ophthalmopathy.

This clonotype was counted ten times or more. The chain links TRBV24-1 to TRBJ2-7; D might be TRBD1 (6 bases). The germline V and J ends were trimmed by 0 bases and 3 bases, with 23 bases remaining between them. The CDR3 runs 19 residues. CDR1 and CDR2 (germline): KGHDR, SFDVKD. As DNA, the CDR3 is TGTGCCACCAGTGATTTGTGTCCCCCCTCCACAGGGTTTATCTACGAGCAGTACTTC. It specifies CATSDLCPPSTGFIYEQYF.

This clonotype was counted a single time. This chain connects TRBV20-1 to TRBJ2-4; 9 positions agree with TRBD1. Germline trimming cut 5 bases from V and 1 base from J; bases unmatched to any gene: 3. The CDR3 runs 14 residues. Germline CDR1 is DFQATT and CDR2 is SNEGSKA (reference sequence). Here the CDR3 reads CSAHRGRAKNIQYF. In nucleotides, the CDR3 is TGCAGTGCTCACAGGGGGCGGGCCAAAAACATTCAGTACTTC.

This clonotype was observed at least ten times. The chain employs TRBV30 and TRBJ1-2; possible D gene TRBD1, 6 bases. From germline, CDR1 is GTSNPN and CDR2 SVGIG (reference sequence). Trimming left V 0 bases short and J 4 bases short, with 9 bases between. This CDR3 spans 13 amino acids. The CDR3 DNA reads as TGTGCCTGGAGTGTCGGACAGAGCTATGGCTACACCTTC. Its protein product is CAWSVGQSYGYTF.

This clonotype has at least ten counts. This chain connects TRBV4-3 to TRBJ1-2; D call uncertain. Trimming took 4 bases from V and 3 from J, leaving 15 bases between them. Germline V gene lookup returns CDR1 LGHNA and CDR2 YSLEER. This CDR3 is built from 15 residues. The CDR3 DNA is TGCGCCAGCAGCCCCTCGCCCAGCCCTGACTATGGCTACACCTTC. Its translation: CASSPSPSPDYGYTF.

In its sample, this clonotype was seen many times. The chain carries TRBV29-1 and TRBJ1-1; D gene ambiguous. Looked up from germline, CDR1 is SQVTM and CDR2 is ANQGSEA. This CDR3 comprises 10 residues. V was shortened by 4 bases and J by 7 bases, with 7 bases between the two germline ends. CDR3 in amino acids: CSVVVGEAFF. The CDR3 DNA sequence: TGCAGCGTTGTGGTTGGTGAAGCTTTCTTT.

This clonotype was recorded at least ten times. The V and J genes are TRBV6-2 or TRBV6-3 and TRBJ2-7; D gene ambiguous. The CDR3 is made up of 12 amino acids. V lost 6 bases and J 8 bases, leaving 14 bases between the germline ends. Per the germline V gene, CDR1 is MNHEY and CDR2 is SVGEGT. CDR3 bases: TGTGCCAGCAGCGAACACTCGACCAAGCAGTACTTC. This gives the protein CASSEHSTKQYF.

Many counts were recorded for this clonotype. This chain connects TRBV5-6 to TRBJ1-1, with unresolved D. V lost 2 bases and J 1 base, leaving 6 bases between the germline ends. The CDR3 extends over 13 amino acids. Germline V gene sequence: CDR1 SGHDT, CDR2 YYEEEE. The CDR3 is CASSFYGNTEAFF. The CDR3 region has the DNA TGTGCCAGCAGCTTCTATGGGAACACTGAAGCTTTCTTT.

The chain joins TRBV15 to TRBJ2-5; 7 bases agree with TRBD1. CDR1 and CDR2 from the germline V gene are LNHNV and YYDKDF (reference sequence). The CDR3 length is 15 residues. The V and J ends lost 0 bases and 5 bases, in that order; junction bases with no gene match: 6. The CDR3 DNA reads TGTGCCACCAGCAGAGAAGGGGGCGCAAAGGAGACCCAGTACTTC. Translation gives CATSREGGAKETQYF. The whole variable domain, filled in from reference TRBV15 and TRBJ2-5, reads DAMVIQNPRYQVTQFGKPVTLSCSQTLNHNVMYWYQQKSSQAPKLLFHYYDKDFNNEADTPDNFQSRRPNTSFCFLDIRSPGLGDTAMYLCATSREGGAKETQYFGPGTRLLVL.

This clonotype was detected many times. The chain has TRBV4-2 and TRBJ2-4; no reliable D call. CDR3 length: 15 amino acids. The ends were cut back, 6 bases at V and 2 bases at J, with 14 bases in the middle. Germline V gene data show CDR1 as LGHNA and CDR2 as YNFKEQ. The DNA of the CDR3 is TGTGCCAGCAGTCCAAGGACCTGGCCCAAAAACATTCAGTACTTC. Its protein is CASSPRTWPKNIQYF.

As for this clonotype: The junction and the germline gene differ at one end; a read error may be behind it. The gene calls are TRBV28 and TRBJ1-5, with D unresolved. Germline-derived CDR1 and CDR2 are MDHEN and SYDVKM. The CDR3 consists of 13 residues. The DNA for the CDR3 is TGTGCCAGCAGTTGCGCCCTAACTGGGCCCCAGCTTTTT. Protein product: CASSCALTGPQLF.

Of note for this clonotype: A much larger clone lies a single base off, so this may be a read error. The chain joins TRBV6-1 to TRBJ1-2, with TRBD1 as a possible D gene (6 bases). CDR1 is MNHNS and CDR2 is SASEGT in the germline V gene. V lost 10 bases and J lost 6, with 12 bases in between. The CDR3 length is 11 residues. Here the CDR3 DNA reads TGTGCCACCTCGGGGGACAATGGCTACACCTTC. Translated: CATSGDNGYTF.

This clonotype was observed at least ten times. The chain links TRBV30 to TRBJ1-5, with D possibly TRBD1 on 5 matching bases. CDR1 is GTSNPN and CDR2 is SVGIG in the germline V gene (reference sequence). The CDR3 is 15 residues long. Between the trimmed V and J ends, which lost 5 bases and 0 bases, there was a span of 14 bases. The CDR3: CAWDSGGSSNQPQHF. In DNA, the CDR3 is TGTGCCTGGGACTCTGGGGGTTCTAGCAATCAGCCCCAGCATTTT.

This clonotype was counted many times. In DNA form, the CDR3 reads TGCAGTGCCTCCCTTGGGTTCCCTGAAGCTTTCTTT. Amino acids: CSASLGFPEAFF. V and J are TRBV20-1 and TRBJ1-1; D not resolved. V lost 6 bases and J 6 bases, leaving 14 bases between the germline ends. CDR1 is DFQATT and CDR2 is SNEGSKA in the germline V gene (reference sequence). The CDR3 loop spans 12 amino acids.

This rearrangement joins TRBV5-5 to TRBJ2-2; weak D call: TRBD1 (6 bases). This CDR3 contains 16 residues. Trimming stripped 6 bases from V and 0 bases from J, with 15 bases between. CDR1 is SGHKS and CDR2 is YYEKEE in the germline V gene (reference sequence). CDR3 DNA sequence: TGTGCCAGCATCATCGGCCCAGGGGCGAACACCGGGGAGCTGTTTTTT. Amino acid sequence: CASIIGPGANTGELFF.

To note about this clonotype: It may be a read error: a sequence one base away is much more abundant. J is TRBJ2-7 and V is TRBV2; maybe TRBD2 (5 bases). The tail of the sequence fits TRBJ2-1 better, so the J call may be wrong. The CDR3 spans 14 residues. Germline loops: CDR1 SNHLY, CDR2 FYNNEI. The DNA for the CDR3 is TGTGCCAGCAAAGGTTCGGGAAACTCCTACGAGCAGTTCTTC. As protein: CASKGSGNSYEQFF.

This clonotype was counted at least ten times. The chain links TRBV7-2 to TRBJ1-5; D uncertain. Germline values: CDR1 SGHTA, CDR2 FQGNSA. The CDR3 runs 12 residues. V lost 0 bases and J lost 5, with 2 bases in between. The CDR3 bases are TGTGCCAGCAGCTTAGCGCATCAGCCCCAGCATTTT. This translates into CASSLAHQPQHF.